This TCR beta chain was identified in a study of post-analysis software for immune sequencing data. Study results and limitations: There were five TRBV segments more frequent in patients than controls, and TRBV5-6, TRBV5-1 and TRBV20-1 were among them.

In the case of this clonotype: Its matching antigen is unknown.

The germline V and J ends were trimmed by 5 bases and 5 bases, with 15 bases remaining between them. The CDR3 is made up of 14 amino acids. CDR1 and CDR2 (germline): SEHNR, FQNEAQ (reference sequence). Each TCR beta cDNA library carried unique molecular identifiers. TCRdb ran MiXCR on the PCR reads and lists one entry per CDR3 protein. The table lists about 430,000 distinct CDR3 sequences, approximately 37% of them singletons. The rearrangement joins TRBV7-9 to TRBJ2-5; D call uncertain. This receptor was obtained from a girl aged 2 to 9 with multiple sclerosis. The specimen sequenced was blood. In nucleotides, the CDR3 is TGTGCCAGCAGCCTCCCCGACGAGTTGGAGACCCAGTACTTC. This codes for CASSLPDELETQYF.